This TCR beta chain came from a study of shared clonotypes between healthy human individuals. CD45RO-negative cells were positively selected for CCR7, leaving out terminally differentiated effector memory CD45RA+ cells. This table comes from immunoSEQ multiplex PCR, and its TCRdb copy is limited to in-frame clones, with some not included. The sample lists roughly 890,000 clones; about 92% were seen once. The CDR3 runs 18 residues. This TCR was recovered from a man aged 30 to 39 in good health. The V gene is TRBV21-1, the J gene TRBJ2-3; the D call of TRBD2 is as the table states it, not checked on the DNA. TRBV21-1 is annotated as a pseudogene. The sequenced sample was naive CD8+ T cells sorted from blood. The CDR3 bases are TGTGCCAGCAGCAAAATGGGGACTAGCGGGACAGTCACAGATACGCAGTATTTT. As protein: CASSKMGTSGTVTDTQYF.